One and the same sample provided the 11 T cell receptor beta chains below, sequenced in a study of Ad26.COV2.S vaccination and SARS-CoV-2 variants. The protocol was immunoSEQ multiplex PCR, while the TCRdb copy is restricted to in-frame clones and leaves out a portion. This table has about 400,000 clones, roughly 80% appearing once. Treatment described: roughly 20 received Ad26.COV2.S at low or high dose, single or two shots; 5 received placebo; per-sample allocation not given. Samples analyzed were those drawn on day 63 after the first vaccine or placebo injection. Sequences were derived from peripheral blood, sampled in a trial of Ad26.COV2.S vaccine versus placebo. These receptors originate from a person between 18 and 65 years old who received the Ad26.COV2.S COVID-19 vaccine or a placebo.

This chain uses TRBV7-7 with TRBJ2-1, with D tentatively TRBD1 or TRBD2 (5 bases each). The CDR3 contains 16 residues. Germline V gives CDR1 SSHAT, CDR2 FNYEAQ (reference sequence). V was clipped by 5 bases and J by 3 bases, with 17 bases between them. CDR3 region: CASSPRGPGYYNEQFF. The CDR3 DNA follows: TGTGCCAGCAGCCCAAGGGGACCCGGCTACTACAATGAGCAGTTCTTC. The full variable domain, with the rest looked up from reference TRBV7-7 and TRBJ2-1, is GAGVSQSPRYKVTKRGQDVTLRCDPISSHATLYWYQQALGQGPEFLTYFNYEAQPDKSGLPSDRFSAERPEGSISTLTIQRTEQRDSAMYRCASSPRGPGYYNEQFFGPGTRLTVL.

The V call is TRBV7-2, the J call TRBJ1-1, with D possibly being TRBD1 (5 bases). Trimming removed 5 bases at V and 1 base at J, with 11 bases between. The germline V gene encodes CDR1 SGHTA and CDR2 FQGNSA. This CDR3 is built from 14 residues. The CDR3 coding sequence is TGTGCCAGCAGCCTGGGACCCTGGAACACTGAAGCTTTCTTT. It codes for CASSLGPWNTEAFF.

The chain combines TRBV10-1 with TRBJ2-1; the match to TRBD1 covers 9 bases. V was pared by 4 bases and J by 6 bases, with 7 bases of the junction left unmatched. CDR1 and CDR2 from the germline V gene are WNHNN and SYGVQD (reference sequence). The CDR3 extends over 15 amino acids. DNA of the CDR3: TGCGCCAGCAGTGGGGGACAGGGAGCCTTCAATGAGCAGTTCTTC. Protein product: CASSGGQGAFNEQFF.

V gene TRBV6-5 combines with J gene TRBJ2-5; D possibly corresponds to TRBD2 (6 bases). The V end was cut by 2 bases, the J end by 5 bases, with 15 bases between. This CDR3 spans 15 amino acids. CDR1 and CDR2 (germline): MNHEY, SVGAGI. Here the CDR3 DNA reads TGTGCCAGCAGTTACCGCGGGGCCGGACGGGAGACCCAGTACTTC. It is translated as CASSYRGAGRETQYF.

This sequence joins TRBV7-9 and TRBJ2-5; possible D gene TRBD1, 6 bases. V was shortened by 1 base and J by 5 bases, with 17 bases between the two germline ends. This CDR3 has 16 amino acids. Germline V gives CDR1 SEHNR, CDR2 FQNEAQ (reference sequence). CDR3 loop: CASSLGRGFREETQYF. The DNA of the CDR3 is TGTGCCAGCAGCTTAGGCAGGGGATTTCGTGAGGAGACCCAGTACTTC.

The rearrangement links TRBV4-1 to TRBJ1-1; tentatively, D is TRBD1 (5 bases). Deletions cut 4 bases from V and 5 bases from J, with 20 bases between. The CDR3 contains 16 residues. Germline values: CDR1 MGHRA, CDR2 YSYEKL. The CDR3 bases are TGCGCCAGCAGCCGCTCGGACTTCCGGGGGGGGACTGAAGCTTTCTTT. Translating gives CASSRSDFRGGTEAFF.

The rearrangement joins TRBV5-1 to TRBJ2-2; D may be TRBD2 (6 bases). Looked up from germline, CDR1 is SGHRS and CDR2 is YFSETQ. The CDR3 covers 17 residues. V dropped 7 bases and J dropped 0 bases, with 19 bases sitting between them. The CDR3 region is CASGLPEGLSNTGELFF. CDR3 DNA: TGCGCCAGCGGACTACCGGAAGGGTTATCGAACACCGGGGAGCTGTTTTTT. The full variable domain, in which reference TRBV5-1 and TRBJ2-2 provide the parts outside the CDR3, is KAGVTQTPRYLIKTRGQQVTLSCSPISGHRSVSWYQQTPGQGLQFLFEYFSETQRNKGNFPGRFSGRQFSNSRSEMNVSTLELGDSALYLCASGLPEGLSNTGELFFGEGSRLTVL.

This sequence joins TRBV28 and TRBJ2-7, with D possibly TRBD2 on 6 matching bases. The germline CDR1 and CDR2 sequences are MDHEN and SYDVKM. The CDR3 extends over 12 amino acids. V lost 10 bases and J 3 bases, leaving 13 bases between the germline ends. CDR3: CATKAGLYEQYF. CDR3 nucleotides: TGTGCCACCAAGGCGGGGCTCTACGAGCAGTACTTC.

This chain joins TRBV21-1 and TRBJ1-3. TRBV21-1 corresponds to a pseudogene. CDR3 length: 12 amino acids. In nucleotides, the CDR3 is TGTGCCCGCGGGGGCAGGGGGGACACCATATATTTT. As protein: CARGGRGDTIYF.

The CDR3: CASSSFVDQPQHF. CDR3 sequence (DNA): TGTGCCAGCAGTAGTTTTGTGGATCAGCCCCAGCATTTT. V and J are TRBV6-5 and TRBJ1-5; D remains ambiguous. The V end was cut by 5 bases, the J end by 5 bases, with 10 bases between. The germline CDR1 and CDR2 sequences are MNHEY and SVGAGI. The CDR3 totals 13 residues.

The chain recombines TRBV3-1 (or the pseudogene TRBV3-2) with TRBJ2-7; 9 bases line up with TRBD2. The CDR3 spans 15 residues. The V gene end was trimmed by 4 bases and the J gene end by 2 bases; junction bases not matched to a gene: 6. Germline CDR1 and CDR2: LGHDT and YNNKEL (reference sequence). CDR3 sequence reads: CASSRGGRGTYEQYF. DNA for the CDR3: TGTGCCAGCAGCCGTGGCGGGAGGGGCACCTACGAGCAGTACTTC.